The 10 T cell receptor beta chains listed next were all sequenced from one sample in a study of shared clonotypes between healthy human individuals. Measured with immunoSEQ multiplex PCR; TCRdb has only the in-frame clones, and not every one. The sample consists of approximately 2.5 million clones, roughly 93% of them appearing once. The sequenced sample consisted of naive CD4+ T cells from PBMCs. Noted subset: CD45RA+ positively selected. Receptors originate from a young man in good health. Some clones in this sample may be carry-over from other donors' samples.

V usage is TRBV7-2 and J usage is TRBJ1-5; 11 bases line up with TRBD1. CDR1 SGHTA and CDR2 FQGNSA come from the germline V gene. The ends lost 5 bases at V and 8 bases at J; junction bases unmatched: 8. The CDR3 sequence is 15 residues long. Here the CDR3 reads CASSAGQGALEPQHF. Written as DNA, the CDR3 is TGTGCCAGCAGCGCAGGACAGGGGGCTTTGGAGCCCCAGCATTTT.

This rearrangement joins TRBV28 to TRBJ2-5; D ambiguous. The CDR3 is made up of 13 amino acids. Between the trimmed V and J ends, which lost 9 bases and 4 bases, there was a span of 15 bases. The germline V gene has CDR1 MDHEN and CDR2 SYDVKM. The CDR3 loop is CASGAGQVETQYF. The CDR3 nucleotides read TGTGCCAGTGGCGCCGGGCAGGTAGAGACCCAGTACTTC.

The genes are TRBV7-2 and TRBJ1-1, with 8 positions matching TRBD1. The V and J ends lost 5 bases and 6 bases, in that order; junction bases with no gene match: 5. The CDR3 totals 13 residues. Germline V lookup: CDR1 SGHTA, CDR2 FQGNSA. The CDR3 DNA reads as TGTGCCAGCAGCGTCCAGGGGGCCCCTGAAGCTTTCTTT. It specifies CASSVQGAPEAFF.

The rearrangement uses TRBV10-1 and TRBJ1-1, with D possibly being TRBD1 (5 bases). V was shortened by 3 bases and J by 7 bases, with 18 bases between the two germline ends. Germline lookup yields CDR1 WNHNN and CDR2 SYGVQD (reference sequence). The CDR3 totals 15 residues. The CDR3 DNA reads as TGCGCCAGCAGTGACCTCCGGGACGCTAACCGTGAAGCTTTCTTT. As protein: CASSDLRDANREAFF.

The V call is TRBV5-1, the J call TRBJ2-3; D not certain. The germline V gene has CDR1 SGHRS and CDR2 YFSETQ. V was pared by 4 bases and J by 4 bases, with 13 bases between. The length of the CDR3 is 14 residues. The CDR3 DNA follows: TGCGCCAGCAGCCCCTCTCAAATCCCAGATACGCAGTATTTT. It specifies CASSPSQIPDTQYF.

This clone was counted a single time. The chain is built from TRBV28 and TRBJ2-1; TRBD2 matches at 9 bases. The CDR3 length is 16 residues. Germline V CDR1 and CDR2: MDHEN, SYDVKM. V lost 6 bases, J lost 6 bases, and 12 bases stayed unmatched. Here the CDR3 DNA reads TGTGCCAGCAGCCCATGGACTAGCGCGTTGGGCAATGAGCAGTTCTTC. Its translation is CASSPWTSALGNEQFF.

Here the CDR3 reads CASSPGQGFTDTQYF. Written as DNA, the CDR3 is TGTGCCAGCAGTCCGGGACAGGGGTTTACAGATACGCAGTATTTT. The chain has TRBV6-5 and TRBJ2-3; 10 positions agree with TRBD1. Germline CDR1 is MNHEY and CDR2 is SVGAGI. V shed 5 bases, J shed 3 bases, and the junction held 5 bases outside the gene matches. The CDR3 runs 15 residues.

This chain connects TRBV5-1 to TRBJ2-1; 8 bases are a match to TRBD2. Trimming cost V 2 bases and J 6 bases; bases outside gene matches: 7. Per germline, CDR1 SGHRS and CDR2 YFSETQ. The CDR3 sequence is 15 residues long. The CDR3 DNA reads TGCGCCAGCAGCTTACGAGCGGGAGTACGCAATGAGCAGTTCTTC. It translates to CASSLRAGVRNEQFF.

The rearrangement uses TRBV28 and TRBJ2-1; TRBD1 aligns across 7 bases. The CDR3 runs to 16 residues. V gave up 2 bases and J gave up 0 bases; unmatched junction bases: 4. CDR1 is MDHEN and CDR2 is SYDVKM in the germline V gene. Here the CDR3 reads CASSLASGGSYNEQFF. The DNA of the CDR3 is TGTGCCAGCAGTTTAGCCTCAGGGGGCTCCTACAATGAGCAGTTCTTC.

This sequence joins TRBV6-5 and TRBJ2-4; D assignment may be TRBD1 or TRBD2 (5 bases each). This CDR3 contains 13 residues. The V end lost 6 bases, the J end lost 1 base, and 7 bases lay between the germline ends. Germline V CDR1 and CDR2: MNHEY, SVGAGI. The CDR3 here is CASRGDAKNIQYF. As DNA, the CDR3 is TGTGCCAGCAGAGGGGACGCCAAAAACATTCAGTACTTC.